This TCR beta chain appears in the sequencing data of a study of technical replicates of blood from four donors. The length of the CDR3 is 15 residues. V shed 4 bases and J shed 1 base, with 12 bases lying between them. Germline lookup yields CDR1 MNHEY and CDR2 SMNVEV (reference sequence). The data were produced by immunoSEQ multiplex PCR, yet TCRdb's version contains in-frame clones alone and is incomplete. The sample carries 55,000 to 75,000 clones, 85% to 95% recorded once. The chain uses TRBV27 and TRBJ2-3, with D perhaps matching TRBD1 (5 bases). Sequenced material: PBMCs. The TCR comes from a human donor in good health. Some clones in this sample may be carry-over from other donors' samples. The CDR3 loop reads CASSWGTGRTDTQYF. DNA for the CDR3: TGTGCCAGCAGTTGGGGCACAGGTCGCACAGATACGCAGTATTTT.